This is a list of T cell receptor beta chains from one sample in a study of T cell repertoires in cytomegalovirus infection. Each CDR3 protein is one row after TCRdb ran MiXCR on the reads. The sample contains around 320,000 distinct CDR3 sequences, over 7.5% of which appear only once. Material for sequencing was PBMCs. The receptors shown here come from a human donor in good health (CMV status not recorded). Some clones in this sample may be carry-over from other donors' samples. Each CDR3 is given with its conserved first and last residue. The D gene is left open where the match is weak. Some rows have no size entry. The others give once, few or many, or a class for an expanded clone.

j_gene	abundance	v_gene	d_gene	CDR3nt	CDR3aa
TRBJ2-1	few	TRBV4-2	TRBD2	TGTGCCAGCAGCCAAGATCTCGCGGGAGGGAAAGAGCAGTTCTTC	CASSQDLAGGKEQFF
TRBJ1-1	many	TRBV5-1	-	TGCGCCAGCAGCTTGGGGACAGAAACTGAAGCTTTCTTT	CASSLGTETEAFF
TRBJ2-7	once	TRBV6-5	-	TGTGCCAGCAGTTACTCGACCCTGGGAGGACCTTCCTACGAGCAGTACTTC	CASSYSTLGGPSYEQYF
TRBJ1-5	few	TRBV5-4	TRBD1	TGTGCCAGCAGCGCGGGACAGACCCTCAATCAGCCCCAGCATTTT	CASSAGQTLNQPQHF
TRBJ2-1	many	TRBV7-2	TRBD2	TGTGCCAGCAGCTTAGCGGGACTAGCGGGAGGGCGTCAGTTCTTC	CASSLAGLAGGRQFF
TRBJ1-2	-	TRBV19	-	TGTGCCAGTAGTATGGGGGAAGGGCAGCATTATGGCTACACCTTC	CASSMGEGQHYGYTF
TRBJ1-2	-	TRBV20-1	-	TGCAGTGCTAGAGATCGGCTCGTGGGGGATGGGTATGGCTACACCTTC	CSARDRLVGDGYGYTF
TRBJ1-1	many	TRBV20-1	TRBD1	TGCAGTGCTACTCCCGGGACAGTGAACACTGAAGCTTTCTTT	CSATPGTVNTEAFF
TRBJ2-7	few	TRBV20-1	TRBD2	TGCAGTGCTAGAGACCCCCAGCGGGGTAGGGGCCGTTACGAGCAGTACTTC	CSARDPQRGRGRYEQYF
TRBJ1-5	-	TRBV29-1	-	TGCAGCGTTGTAGGGCAGGGAGGGCAGCCCCAGCATTTT	CSVVGQGGQPQHF
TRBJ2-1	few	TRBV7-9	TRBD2	TGTGCCAGCAGCTTAGGCGGGAGGGCCTCGGCCTACAATGAGCAGTTCTTC	CASSLGGRASAYNEQFF
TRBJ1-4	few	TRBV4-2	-	TGTGCCAGCAGCCAAGACCACTATGGGGGGCACGTCGGATCCTCGACTAATGAAAAACTGTTTTTT	CASSQDHYGGHVGSSTNEKLFF
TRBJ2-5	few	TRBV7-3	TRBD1	TGTGCCAGCAGTCCCCAGGGGACAGCTCAAGAGACCCAGTACTTC	CASSPQGTAQETQYF
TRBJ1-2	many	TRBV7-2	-	TGTGCCAGCAGCTTATCGGGGGCCAACTATGGCTACACCTTC	CASSLSGANYGYTF
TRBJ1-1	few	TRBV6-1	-	TGTGCCAGCAGTGGGCTGGGGGAGCGAGCTTTCTTT	CASSGLGERAFF
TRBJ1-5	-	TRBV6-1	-	TGTGCCAGCAGTGTGGGCCAAATAGGACCTCAGCATTTT	CASSVGQIGPQHF
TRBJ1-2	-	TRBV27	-	TGTGCCAGCAGTTCACCACTCCTATCGGGGGGAAGAGATGGCTACACCTTC	CASSSPLLSGGRDGYTF
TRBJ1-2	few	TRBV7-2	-	TGTGCCAGCAGCTTTCCGGCGAGTGGCTACACCTTC	CASSFPASGYTF
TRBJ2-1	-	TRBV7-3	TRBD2	TGTGCCAGCAGCCCCCTTACTAGCGGGACCTACAATGAGCAGTTCTTC	CASSPLTSGTYNEQFF
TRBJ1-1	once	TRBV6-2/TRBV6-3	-	TGTGCCAGCAGGACCGTACAGAACACTGAAGCTTTCTTT	CASRTVQNTEAFF
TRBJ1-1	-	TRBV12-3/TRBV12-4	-	TGTGCCAGCAGAAAGGGGGGGGACCGGTATGAAGCTTTCTTT	CASRKGGDRYEAFF
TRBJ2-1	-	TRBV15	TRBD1	TGTGCCACCAGCAGAGATGGACAGGGGACGCATGAGCAGTTCTTC	CATSRDGQGTHEQFF
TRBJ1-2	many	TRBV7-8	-	TGTGCCAGCAGCTCAGAAAAGGCTGACCCCTACACCTTC	CASSSEKADPYTF
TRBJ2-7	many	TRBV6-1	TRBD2	TGTGCCAGCAGGGGCTGGCGGGAGGGGTCCTACGAGCAGTACTTC	CASRGWREGSYEQYF
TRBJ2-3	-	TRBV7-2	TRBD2	TGTGCCAGCAGCCCACGGACTAGCGGGAGGGCAGATACGCAGTATTTT	CASSPRTSGRADTQYF
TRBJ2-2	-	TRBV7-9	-	TGTGCCAGCAGCTCCGGGACAACCGCGACCGGGGAGCTGTTTTTT	CASSSGTTATGELFF
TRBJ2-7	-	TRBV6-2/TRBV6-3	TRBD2	TGTGCCAGCAGTTACCCTCGAGGTAGCGGGAGCTACGAGCAGTACTTC	CASSYPRGSGSYEQYF
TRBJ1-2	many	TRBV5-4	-	TGTGCCAGCAGCTCCTATAGGGACATCTACACCTTC	CASSSYRDIYTF
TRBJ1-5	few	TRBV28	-	TGTGCCAGCAGTTTCCGGCAGGGCCATAGCAATCAGCCCCAGCATTTT	CASSFRQGHSNQPQHF
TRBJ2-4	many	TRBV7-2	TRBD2	TGTGCCAGCAGGTACGACGGGAGGGACATTCAGTACTTC	CASRYDGRDIQYF
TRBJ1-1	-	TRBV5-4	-	TGTGCCAGCACCCCCGGGGCAACTAACACTGAAGCTTTCTTT	CASTPGATNTEAFF
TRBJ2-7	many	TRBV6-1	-	TGTGCCAGCAGCTCCCCCGCGTTTCGAGAATACGAGCAGTACTTC	CASSSPAFREYEQYF
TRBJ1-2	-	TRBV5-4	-	TGTGCCAGCAGCCGGGGGGCCGGCTATGGCTACACCTTC	CASSRGAGYGYTF
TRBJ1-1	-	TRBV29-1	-	TGCAGCGTTGAAAGGGGCTCGAACACTGAAGCTTTCTTT	CSVERGSNTEAFF
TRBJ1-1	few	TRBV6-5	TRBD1	TGTGCCAGCAGCTTTTACAGGGGGCGCGTGGACACTGAAGCTTTCTTT	CASSFYRGRVDTEAFF
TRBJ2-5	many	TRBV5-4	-	TGTGCCAGCAGCCGCGCGGCAGGGCTGGAGACCCAGTACTTC	CASSRAAGLETQYF
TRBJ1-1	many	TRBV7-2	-	TGTGCCAGCAGCTTATCTTTTGCGGGCGCACTATCGGGGACTGAAGCTTTCTTT	CASSLSFAGALSGTEAFF
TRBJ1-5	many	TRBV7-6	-	TGTGCCAGCAGCTTAGGCGATCAGCCCCAGCATTTT	CASSLGDQPQHF
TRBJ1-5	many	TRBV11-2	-	TGTGCCAGCAGCTCCCGGGGAGGGCTGGGCAATCAGCCCCAGCATTTT	CASSSRGGLGNQPQHF
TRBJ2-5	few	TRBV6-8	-	TGTGCCAGCAGTTACTGGGGATGGGCGTACCAAGAGACCCAGTACTTC	CASSYWGWAYQETQYF
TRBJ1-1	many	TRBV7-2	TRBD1	TGTGCCAGCAGTAATTCTTCCCACCCGGGACAGGGGCCCCGCACTGAAGCTTTCTTT	CASSNSSHPGQGPRTEAFF
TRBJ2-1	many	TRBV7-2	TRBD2	TGTGCCAGCAGCTTACAGGGACTAGCGGGGAACAATGAGCAGTTCTTC	CASSLQGLAGNNEQFF
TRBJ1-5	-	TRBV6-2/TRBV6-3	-	TGTGCCAGCAGTTACAGGCAGGGAGAGGGACAGCCCCAGCATTTT	CASSYRQGEGQPQHF
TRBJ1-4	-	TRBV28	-	TGTGCCAGCAGTTTATTATTAGGGACGGTTTTTTTT	CASSLLLGTVFF
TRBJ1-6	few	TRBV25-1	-	TGTGCCAGCAGTGAATTCAAAGGACAGCCCAGTAATTCACCCCTCCACTTT	CASSEFKGQPSNSPLHF
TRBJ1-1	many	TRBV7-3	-	TGTGCCAGCAGCTACGGGACGACAACTGAAGCTTTCTTT	CASSYGTTTEAFF
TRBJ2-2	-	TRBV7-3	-	TGTGCCAGCAGCTTAGGTTTTATGGACGGGGAGCTGTTTTTT	CASSLGFMDGELFF